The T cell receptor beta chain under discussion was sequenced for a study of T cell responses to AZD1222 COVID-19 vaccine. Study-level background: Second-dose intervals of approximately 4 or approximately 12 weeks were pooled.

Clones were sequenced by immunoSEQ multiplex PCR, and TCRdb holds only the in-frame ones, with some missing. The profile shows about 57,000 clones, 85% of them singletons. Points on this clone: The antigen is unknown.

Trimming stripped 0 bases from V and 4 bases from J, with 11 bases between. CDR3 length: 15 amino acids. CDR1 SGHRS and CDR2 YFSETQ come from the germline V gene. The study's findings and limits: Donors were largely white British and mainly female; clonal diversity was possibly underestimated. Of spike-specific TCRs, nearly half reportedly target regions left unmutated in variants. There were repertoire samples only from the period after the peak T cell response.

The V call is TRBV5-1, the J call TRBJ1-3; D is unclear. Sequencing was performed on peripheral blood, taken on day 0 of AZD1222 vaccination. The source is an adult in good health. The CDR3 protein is CASSLVAAQGNTIYF. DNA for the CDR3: TGCGCCAGCAGCTTGGTAGCAGCCCAAGGAAACACCATATATTTT.